This entry lists 25 T cell receptor beta chains sequenced from one sample in a study of T cell responses to AZD1222 COVID-19 vaccine. Clones were read by immunoSEQ multiplex PCR, and TCRdb kept only the in-frame ones, dropping some. The sample gives 100,000 to 150,000 clones, around 90% of which show up once; 1.4% to 1.5% is in the top ten. The input for sequencing was peripheral blood, taken on day 0 of AZD1222 vaccination. These receptors came from an adult in good health.

There are a few counts of this clone. The V and J genes are TRBV2 and TRBJ1-1; perhaps TRBD1 as D (5 bases). V shed 6 bases and J shed 0 bases, with 11 bases lying between them. CDR3 size: 14 residues. CDR1 and CDR2 (germline): SNHLY, FYNNEI. The CDR3 protein is CASRRTTMNTEAFF. CDR3 in DNA: TGTGCCAGCAGAAGGACAACTATGAACACTGAAGCTTTCTTT.

CDR3 sequence reads: CASSLMGAADTEAFF. CDR3 coding DNA: TGTGCCAGCAGCTTAATGGGAGCGGCGGACACTGAAGCTTTCTTT. The chain is built from TRBV7-2 and TRBJ1-1; D is uncertain. The CDR3 is 15 amino acids. CDR1 SGHTA and CDR2 FQGNSA come from the germline V gene. V was cut by 2 bases and J by 3 bases, with 13 bases left in between. Using reference TRBV7-2 and TRBJ1-1 for the parts outside the CDR3, the full variable domain is GAGVSQSPSNKVTEKGKDVELRCDPISGHTALYWYRQSLGQGLEFLIYFQGNSAPDKSGLPSDRFSAERTGGSVSTLTIQRTQQEDSAVYLCASSLMGAADTEAFFGQGTRLTVV.

The CDR3: CASTIGWFGTGTEAFF. DNA for the CDR3: TGTGCCAGTACGATAGGGTGGTTCGGTACGGGCACTGAAGCTTTCTTT. The J gene is TRBJ1-1, the V gene TRBV19; D call uncertain. Germline CDR1 LNHDA, CDR2 SQIVND (reference sequence). CDR3 length: 16 amino acids. Trimming took off 7 bases at V and 4 bases at J, with 22 bases between the two ends.

The CDR3 bases are TGCGCCAGCAGCTTGGGTGGGGCTCAGCCCCAGCATTTT. Translation gives CASSLGGAQPQHF. This chain joins TRBV5-1 and TRBJ1-5; tentative D call: TRBD1 (5 bases). The germline CDR1 and CDR2 sequences are SGHRS and YFSETQ. V gave up 0 bases and J gave up 6 bases, with 7 bases separating them. The CDR3 length is 13 residues.

The rearrangement links TRBV9 to TRBJ1-3, with 7 bases matching TRBD1. The germline gives CDR1 SGDLS, CDR2 YYNGEE. The length of the CDR3 is 16 residues. J lost 0 bases, V lost 3 bases, and 6 bases had no gene match. The CDR3 sequence: CASSGNTGASGNTIYF. For the CDR3, the DNA is TGTGCCAGCAGCGGAAACACAGGGGCCTCTGGAAACACCATATATTTT.

Here the CDR3 DNA reads TGTGCCAGCAGACCGACAGGACTCGAGCAGTACTTC. This codes for CASRPTGLEQYF. The V and J genes are TRBV11-2 and TRBJ2-7; TRBD1 is a possible D gene (6 bases). V was cut by 6 bases and J by 6 bases, with 12 bases left in between. Per germline, CDR1 SGHAT and CDR2 FQNNGV. The CDR3 totals 12 residues.

The chain has TRBV7-8 and TRBJ2-7; D ambiguous. Germline-derived CDR1 and CDR2 are SGHVS and FQNEAQ. The CDR3 sequence is 13 residues long. V was shortened by 1 base and J by 2 bases, with 6 bases between the two germline ends. The chain's CDR3 is CASSLGGTYEQYF. The CDR3 DNA sequence: TGTGCCAGCAGCTTAGGCGGCACCTACGAGCAGTACTTC.

This clone showed up just a few times. The V gene is TRBV2, the J gene TRBJ2-3; D call uncertain. Trimming left V 8 bases short and J 5 bases short, with 2 bases between. The CDR3 consists of 9 residues. In germline, CDR1 is SNHLY, CDR2 FYNNEI. The CDR3 nucleotides read TGTGCCAGCGGAGATACGCAGTATTTT. Residues: CASGDTQYF.

Points on this clone: The junction departs from the called germline gene at one end, perhaps through a read error. CDR3 loop: CARSVWRQNYGYTF. CDR3 nucleotides: TGTGCCCGGAGTGTTTGGCGGCAAAACTATGGCTACACCTTC. This chain joins TRBV30 and TRBJ1-2; D is unclear. Germline-derived CDR1 and CDR2 are GTSNPN and SVGIG (reference sequence). The length of the CDR3 is 14 residues.

The chain combines TRBV7-9 with TRBJ1-6, with TRBD1 matching over 8 bases. The J segment lost 8 bases and the V segment lost 5 bases, leaving 5 bases of the junction unmatched. CDR3 length: 14 amino acids. The V gene's germline CDR1 is SEHNR and CDR2 FQNEAQ (reference sequence). The CDR3 bases are TGTGCCAGCAGCCCGACAGGGGCGTATTCACCCCTCCACTTT. Protein product: CASSPTGAYSPLHF.

In this sample, this clone turned up a few times. The chain combines TRBV2 with TRBJ2-3, with D perhaps matching TRBD1 (6 bases). V was clipped by 4 bases and J by 0 bases, with 11 bases between them. The CDR3 totals 15 residues. Germline assignment: CDR1 SNHLY and CDR2 FYNNEI. The CDR3 nucleotides are TGTGCCAGCAGTGTTATGGGGGCTAGCACAGATACGCAGTATTTT. Amino acids: CASSVMGASTDTQYF.

V is TRBV3-1 (or the pseudogene TRBV3-2) and J is TRBJ1-6; no definite D call. The V end lost 8 bases, the J end lost 3 bases, and 14 bases lay between the germline ends. Germline V gene sequence: CDR1 LGHDT, CDR2 YNNKEL (reference sequence). The CDR3 has 15 residues. CDR3 DNA: TGTGCCAGCTCTTCCAGCCGGGTCTATAATTCACCCCTCCACTTT. It translates to CASSSSRVYNSPLHF.

Points on this clone: At the DNA level, this CDR3 is encoded by other sequences in the same sample as well. The CDR3 loop reads CASSLGRDTQYF. CDR3 DNA sequence: TGCGCCAGCAGCTTGGGGAGGGATACGCAGTATTTT. The J gene is TRBJ2-3, the V gene TRBV5-1; D possibly corresponds to TRBD2 (5 bases). The germline V gene encodes CDR1 SGHRS and CDR2 YFSETQ. CDR3 size: 12 residues. V lost 0 bases and J 6 bases, leaving 5 bases between the germline ends.

This chain uses TRBV5-6 with TRBJ2-5, with 10 nucleotides matching TRBD2. The junction had 11 bases not matched to a gene; V was cut back by 0 bases and J by 0 bases. There are 19 residues in the CDR3. The V gene's germline CDR1 is SGHDT and CDR2 YYEEEE. The DNA for the CDR3 is TGTGCCAGCAGCTTGGGATCGAGACTAGCGGGTTCGTACCAAGAGACCCAGTACTTC. Protein product: CASSLGSRLAGSYQETQYF.

The chain joins TRBV29-1 to TRBJ2-7, with TRBD2 identical over 7 bases. This CDR3 comprises 14 residues. V trimming: 7 bases; J trimming: 3 bases; junction bases outside the gene matches: 12. Germline V gene sequence: CDR1 SQVTM, CDR2 ANQGSEA. This chain's CDR3 is CSATGTSGGYEQYF. DNA for the CDR3: TGCAGCGCAACCGGGACTTCGGGAGGCTACGAGCAGTACTTC.

V and J are TRBV12-2 and TRBJ2-7; the listed D gene, TRBD1, was not tested against the DNA. TRBV12-2 is termed a pseudogene. This CDR3 has 17 amino acids. CDR3 bases: TGTGCAAGTCGCTTAGCGGGTTCCGGACAGGGGATCAACGAGCAGTACTTC. Encoded protein: CASRLAGSGQGINEQYF.

The chain employs TRBV27 and TRBJ1-5; D remains unclear. This CDR3 is 14 amino acids long. Between the trimmed V and J ends, which lost 3 bases and 1 base, there was a span of 7 bases. Looked up from germline, CDR1 is MNHEY and CDR2 is SMNVEV (reference sequence). CDR3 sequence reads: CASSFDISNQPQHF. The CDR3 coding sequence is TGTGCCAGCAGTTTTGACATCAGCAATCAGCCCCAGCATTTT.

V and J are TRBV28 and TRBJ1-2; TRBD1 matches at 9 bases. The CDR3 runs to 16 residues. J gave up 9 bases and V 4 bases, and 15 bases lay outside the gene matches. CDR1 is MDHEN, CDR2 SYDVKM, per germline. DNA for the CDR3: TGTGCCAGCAGTTCGAACCGGGACAGGGACGGGCGGTGCTACACCTTC. Amino acids: CASSSNRDRDGRCYTF.

V is TRBV4-2 and J is TRBJ1-2; a weak D match, TRBD1 (5 bases). The CDR3 contains 14 residues. The germline V and J ends were trimmed by 0 bases and 5 bases, with 10 bases remaining between them. Germline CDR1 LGHNA, CDR2 YNFKEQ. CDR3 region: CASSQERGIYGYTF. The CDR3 DNA follows: TGTGCCAGCAGCCAAGAAAGGGGAATATATGGCTACACCTTC.

The chain employs TRBV2 and TRBJ1-2; 7 nucleotides align to TRBD1. The V segment lost 6 bases and the J segment 4 bases; nucleotides outside the gene matches: 11. Germline V gene data show CDR1 as SNHLY and CDR2 as FYNNEI. CDR3 size: 15 residues. CDR3 DNA sequence: TGTGCCAGCAGGATATTACAGGGGCGCGGCTATGGCTACACCTTC. Residues: CASRILQGRGYGYTF.

The CDR3 spells CASSRDQETQYF. As DNA, the CDR3 is TGCGCCAGCAGCAGGGATCAAGAGACCCAGTACTTC. The chain carries TRBV5-1 and TRBJ2-5; D uncertain. Trimming left V 4 bases short and J 2 bases short, with 6 bases between. Germline loops: CDR1 SGHRS, CDR2 YFSETQ. The CDR3 totals 12 residues.

This clone has a handful of counts. This chain uses TRBV7-9 with TRBJ2-1; no clear D gene. This CDR3 spans 14 amino acids. V was shortened by 3 bases and J by 1 base, with 7 bases between the two germline ends. CDR1 and CDR2 (germline): SEHNR, FQNEAQ (reference sequence). CDR3 residues: CASSLPVSYNEQFF. The CDR3 region has the DNA TGTGCCAGCAGCTTGCCAGTGTCCTACAATGAGCAGTTCTTC.

The chain couples TRBV3-1 (or the pseudogene TRBV3-2) to TRBJ1-4; the D gene is possibly TRBD1 (6 bases). V was pared by 3 bases and J by 10 bases, with 12 bases between. The CDR3 spans 13 residues. Germline-derived CDR1 and CDR2 are LGHDT and YNNKEL (reference sequence). The CDR3 region has the DNA TGTGCCAGCAGCCATCTCAAGGGGGGAAAACTGTTTTTT. This gives the protein CASSHLKGGKLFF.

V is TRBV6-2 or TRBV6-3 and J is TRBJ2-3, with a weak D call TRBD1 (6 bases). The CDR3 runs 16 residues. Trimming stripped 2 bases from V and 2 bases from J, with 14 bases between. Per the germline V gene, CDR1 is MNHEY and CDR2 is SVGEGT. The CDR3 bases are TGTGCCAGCAGTTACGGGGGCGACAGTTCCACAGATACGCAGTATTTT. It yields the protein CASSYGGDSSTDTQYF.

V usage is TRBV6-1 and J usage is TRBJ1-2, with 12 bases identical to TRBD1. V lost 3 bases, J lost 5 bases, and 10 bases stayed unmatched. The CDR3 spans 17 residues. Germline V gives CDR1 MNHNS, CDR2 SASEGT. The CDR3 region has the DNA TGTGCCAGCAGTGACCGGGACAGGGGGCCCCGGAATTATGGCTACACCTTC. As protein: CASSDRDRGPRNYGYTF.